The source of this T cell receptor (beta chain) is a study of blood T cells in healthy people across ages. A second PCR, run for roughly 7 to 11 cycles, used a sample-barcoded 5' primer plus a J-beta primer mix. Using its own MiXCR run on the 5' RACE reads, TCRdb lists one record per CDR3 protein. The data show approximately 1.5 million distinct CDR3 sequences, with 30% to 40% seen just once and approximately 10% held by the top ten. Notes on the study in general: TCR beta diversity per million T cells fell roughly linearly with age.

This clonotype has more than one count but fewer than ten. The target antigen is unknown. This sequence was found in a woman younger than 45 in good health. Sequenced sample: blood.

CDR3: CASSQDFAGTGPERYNSPLHF. Here the CDR3 DNA reads TGTGCCAGCAGCCAAGATTTCGCGGGGACAGGGCCTGAGCGCTATAATTCACCCCTCCACTTT. The genes are TRBV4-2 and TRBJ1-6, with 9 positions matching TRBD1. CDR1 and CDR2 from the germline V gene are LGHNA and YNFKEQ. With 0 bases clipped from V and 3 bases from J, the junction kept 15 bases outside the gene matches. This CDR3 comprises 21 residues.